A selection of T cell receptor beta chains follows, all from one sample in a study of identical twins. TCRdb independently ran MiXCR on the 5' RACE reads; one entry per CDR3 protein. The sample consists of roughly 480,000 distinct CDR3 sequences, approximately 25% of them appearing once. The same data also went into a second study, on T cells expressing NK-cell markers.

Specimen: CD4+ T cells sorted from blood. The receptors here all came from a woman between 18 and 30 years old in good health. CDR3s include the opening cysteine and the closing phenylalanine or tryptophan.

v_call: TRBV3-1
cdr3_aa: CASSQDGDRSQNIQYF

v_call: TRBV5-1
cdr3_aa: CASSSGTGDEQYF

v_call: TRBV11-2
cdr3_aa: CASSADRELAKNIQYF

v_call: TRBV20-1
cdr3_aa: CSASTSVYNEQFF

v_call: TRBV7-9
cdr3_aa: CASSSQRLSNEQFF

v_call: TRBV20-1
cdr3_aa: CSAPRTGPLNTEAFF

v_call: TRBV12-3/TRBV12-4
cdr3_aa: CASSFGFGGYTF

v_call: TRBV6-4
cdr3_aa: CASSERPGDEQYF

v_call: TRBV9
cdr3_aa: CASRVGTGMVQPQHF

v_call: TRBV29-1
cdr3_aa: CSVGPRLEAFF

v_call: TRBV11-2
cdr3_aa: CASSIRQGAGELFF

v_call: TRBV9
cdr3_aa: CASSVAGWGSNYEQYF